These 21 T cell receptor beta chains originate from one sample sequenced in a study of blood T cells in healthy people across ages (dated by TCRdb to about 2015). Library method: 5' RACE. The sequencing machine was an Illumina HiSeq 2500. A second roughly 6 to 11 cycle PCR used a sample-barcoded 5' primer and a J-beta primer mix. TCRdb handled the public reads itself, with Q25 trimming in fastp and clone calling in MiXCR, and kept productive beta chains. Duplicate CDR3 protein sequences are folded into a single record with the most common DNA and genes. Counted in this sample were 1,500,000 or so distinct CDR3 sequences; 59% of them appeared once. The leading ten clones occupy more than 6% of the sample. The specimen sequenced was blood. The receptors were sampled from a man aged 18-30 years in good health.

The chain has TRBV16 and TRBJ1-4, with D uncertain. Germline V gives CDR1 KGHSY, CDR2 FQNENV. Between the trimmed V and J ends, which lost 4 bases and 8 bases, there was a span of 14 bases. The CDR3 totals 14 residues. The CDR3 DNA reads TGTGCCAGCAGCCCCTTTGGTCCAAGGGAAAAACTGTTTTTT. The encoded protein is CASSPFGPREKLFF.

The chain uses TRBV27 and TRBJ2-4; maybe TRBD1 (6 bases). Judging by the DNA end, TRBJ2-7 fits better; the J call may be wrong. The CDR3 spans 14 residues. Germline-derived CDR1 and CDR2 are MNHEY and SMNVEV (reference sequence). The CDR3 sequence is CASSLKSARGEQYF. For the CDR3, the DNA is TGTGCCAGCAGTTTAAAATCGGCCAGGGGCGAGCAGTACTTC.

This clonotype was seen only once. The rearrangement links TRBV7-9 to TRBJ2-3, with D possibly being TRBD2 (6 bases). Looked up from germline, CDR1 is SEHNR and CDR2 is FQNEAQ (reference sequence). Deletions cut 3 bases from V and 4 bases from J, with 17 bases between. The CDR3 has 16 amino acids. The CDR3 sequence is CASSFNTGGSADTQYF. CDR3 nucleotides: TGTGCCAGCAGCTTTAACACAGGAGGGAGCGCAGATACGCAGTATTTT.

This chain's CDR3 is CSVEAGRDTQYF. CDR3 nucleotides: TGCAGCGTTGAGGCAGGGAGGGACACGCAGTATTTT. This chain uses TRBV29-1 with TRBJ2-3, with TRBD2 matching 7 bases. V gave up 3 bases and J gave up 9 bases; unmatched junction bases: 6. The CDR3 consists of 12 residues. Germline V lookup: CDR1 SQVTM, CDR2 ANQGSEA.

The chain carries TRBV6-6 and TRBJ2-7; no firm D call. The J call is doubtful: the DNA matches TRBJ2-5 better. The CDR3 has 14 amino acids. The germline CDR1 and CDR2 sequences are MNHNY and SVGAGI (reference sequence). This CDR3 reads CASIFSLEEETQYF. DNA of the CDR3: TGTGCCAGCATTTTTAGCCTAGAGGAAGAGACCCAGTACTTC.

The chain is built from TRBV4-3 and TRBJ1-1; 7 positions agree with TRBD1. This CDR3 is 16 amino acids long. Per germline, CDR1 LGHNA and CDR2 YSLEER. The J segment lost 5 bases and the V segment lost 0 bases, leaving 9 bases of the junction unmatched. CDR3 amino acids: CASSQDSVRGRTEAFF. The CDR3 DNA is TGCGCCAGCAGCCAAGATAGCGTCAGGGGGAGGACTGAAGCTTTCTTT.

The rearrangement joins TRBV7-2 to TRBJ2-3; 9 bases agree with TRBD1. CDR1 and CDR2 (germline): SGHTA, FQGNSA. This CDR3 is 16 amino acids long. The V gene end was trimmed by 1 base and the J gene end by 8 bases; junction bases not matched to a gene: 10. CDR3 coding DNA: TGTGCCAGCAGCTTAGAACGCTGGGGACAGGGTGGTACGCAGTATTTT. This codes for CASSLERWGQGGTQYF.

The chain couples TRBV25-1 to TRBJ2-1; D gene ambiguous. This CDR3 is built from 18 residues. The V gene lost 0 bases and the J gene lost 2 bases, with 17 bases spanning the gap. Looked up from germline, CDR1 is MGHDK and CDR2 is SYGVNS. CDR3 DNA: TGTGCCAGCAGTGAATATCTGCTCCACGGAAGAGCCTACAATGAGCAGTTCTTC. Amino acid sequence: CASSEYLLHGRAYNEQFF.

The table lists this clonotype with a count of one. J is TRBJ2-3 and V is TRBV9; 14 bases match TRBD2. The V segment lost 6 bases and the J segment 2 bases; nucleotides outside the gene matches: 5. The CDR3 runs to 16 residues. Per germline, CDR1 SGDLS and CDR2 YYNGEE. DNA of the CDR3: TGTGCCAGCACCAGGACTAGCGGGGGGAACACAGATACGCAGTATTTT. Translated, it gives CASTRTSGGNTDTQYF.

The chain recombines TRBV7-9 with TRBJ2-6; D gene ambiguous. The CDR3 covers 16 residues. Trimming left V 3 bases short and J 0 bases short, with 9 bases between. Germline lookup yields CDR1 SEHNR and CDR2 FQNEAQ (reference sequence). CDR3: CASSLDGFSGANVLTF. CDR3 in DNA: TGTGCCAGCAGCTTGGACGGTTTCTCTGGGGCCAACGTCCTGACTTTC.

This sequence joins TRBV7-9 and TRBJ2-3; a weak D match, TRBD2 (5 bases). Trimming pared 1 base from V and 3 bases from J, leaving 14 bases between. Germline V gene data show CDR1 as SEHNR and CDR2 as FQNEAQ (reference sequence). The CDR3 covers 16 residues. CDR3 sequence: CASSLGSSLPTDTQYF. The CDR3 DNA follows: TGTGCCAGCAGCTTAGGTTCTAGCTTGCCGACAGATACGCAGTATTTT.

The V call is TRBV6-5, the J call TRBJ2-2; D remains unclear. Trimming removed 5 bases from V and 4 bases from J, with 14 bases in between. There are 15 residues in the CDR3. The germline gives CDR1 MNHEY, CDR2 SVGAGI. The chain's CDR3 is CASSQLGVGTGELFF. In DNA, the CDR3 is TGTGCCAGCAGTCAGCTAGGTGTCGGCACCGGGGAGCTGTTTTTT.

This chain links TRBV10-1 with TRBJ1-2; no firm D call. Germline V CDR1 and CDR2: WNHNN, SYGVQD (reference sequence). This CDR3 region has 13 residues. The V end was cut by 8 bases, the J end by 5 bases, with 15 bases between. CDR3 DNA sequence: TGCGCCAGCCGCGGGAGGACGGTTTATGGCTACACCTTC. Its protein is CASRGRTVYGYTF.

The chain employs TRBV29-1 and TRBJ2-5; 7 nucleotides align to TRBD1. Germline CDR1 reads SQVTM; CDR2 reads ANQGSEA. The length of the CDR3 is 13 residues. V was clipped by 4 bases and J by 4 bases; unmatched bases: 6. CDR3 bases: TGCAGCGTTGTCGAACAGGGGCGAGAGACCCAGTACTTC. It codes for CSVVEQGRETQYF.

As concerns this clonotype: Sequence at one end of the junction differs from germline and may be a read error. The gene calls are TRBV10-3 and TRBJ1-3, with D possibly matching TRBD1 (5 bases). Germline V gene sequence: CDR1 ENHRY, CDR2 SYGVKD. The CDR3 consists of 15 residues. The CDR3 coding sequence is TGTGCCGTCAGTGGTCTGGGGCTGGGTGGAAACACCATATATTTT. Translated: CAVSGLGLGGNTIYF.

The table lists this clonotype with a few counts. The chain combines TRBV14 with TRBJ1-4, with a weak D call TRBD1 (5 bases). Trimming took 3 bases from V and 4 from J, leaving 9 bases between them. The CDR3 contains 14 residues. Germline-derived CDR1 and CDR2 are SGHDN and FVKESK. In nucleotides, the CDR3 is TGTGCCAGCAGCCATAGACAGCTTAATGAAAAACTGTTTTTT. Translation: CASSHRQLNEKLFF. Looking up the rest from reference TRBV14 and TRBJ1-4 gives the full variable domain: EAGVTQFPSHSVIEKGQTVTLRCDPISGHDNLYWYRRVMGKEIKFLLHFVKESKQDESGMPNNRFLAERTGGTYSTLKVQPAELEDSGVYFCASSHRQLNEKLFFGSGTQLSVL.

Of note for this clonotype: Given a much more abundant clone one base away, this may be a read error. V usage is TRBV15 and J usage is TRBJ2-2; TRBD1 matches at 9 bases. Germline CDR1 LNHNV, CDR2 YYDKDF (reference sequence). The CDR3 extends over 15 amino acids. In nucleotides, the CDR3 is TGTGCCGCCAGCAGGGACAGGGTTTGGACCGGGGAGCTGTTTTTT. Protein product: CAASRDRVWTGELFF.

CDR3 sequence: CASSPEGGTGLDEQFF. The CDR3 DNA reads TGTGCCAGCAGCCCAGAGGGAGGGACAGGGCTCGATGAGCAGTTCTTC. The chain uses TRBV7-9 and TRBJ2-1; the match to TRBD1 covers 9 bases. The CDR3 is 16 residues long. Germline V gene data show CDR1 as SEHNR and CDR2 as FQNEAQ (reference sequence). The V segment lost 5 bases and the J segment 8 bases; nucleotides outside the gene matches: 13.

The chain recombines TRBV3-1 with TRBJ2-1; 13 positions match TRBD2. CDR1 and CDR2 from the germline V gene are LGHDT and YNNKEL (reference sequence). The CDR3 has 14 amino acids. V gave up 4 bases and J gave up 13 bases; unmatched junction bases: 7. In DNA, the CDR3 is TGTGCCAGCAGCCCGACGACTAGCGGGGGGCACCAGTTCTTC. It codes for CASSPTTSGGHQFF.

This clonotype occurred once. The J gene is TRBJ2-7, the V gene TRBV5-1; 11 nucleotides match TRBD1. V was pared by 0 bases and J by 2 bases, with 4 bases of the junction left unmatched. The germline V gene has CDR1 SGHRS and CDR2 YFSETQ. The CDR3 spans 16 residues. The CDR3 spells CASSLAGTGGTYEQYF. As DNA, the CDR3 is TGCGCCAGCAGCTTGGCCGGGACAGGGGGGACCTACGAGCAGTACTTC.

This sequence joins TRBV5-1 and TRBJ2-1, with a tentative D call TRBD2 (5 bases). CDR1 SGHRS and CDR2 YFSETQ come from the germline V gene. V dropped 0 bases and J dropped 7 bases, with 11 bases sitting between them. The CDR3 is made up of 14 amino acids. CDR3 nucleotide sequence: TGCGCCAGCAGCTTGGGGGAGAGTGTTAATGAGCAGTTCTTC. It specifies CASSLGESVNEQFF.